A selection of T cell receptor beta chains follows, all from one sample in a study of neurological immune-mediated disorders. MiXCR was run by TCRdb on the 5' RACE reads, yielding one entry per CDR3 protein. The data contain tens of thousands of distinct CDR3 sequences, nearly 3.5% of them singletons. Input material: PBMCs. The receptors derive from a man aged 40-49 years with multiple sclerosis. CDR3s include the opening cysteine and the closing phenylalanine or tryptophan. The D gene is left open where the match is weak. Some rows mark clone size as missing; the rest say once, few, many or name a class of expanded clone.

TRBJ2-4 | TRBV12-3/TRBV12-4 | 13 | many | TRBD1 | TGTGCCAGCAGTCGGACAGGCCCAAACATTCAGTACTTC | CASSRTGPNIQYF
TRBJ1-5 | TRBV20-1 | 12 | many | NA | TGCAGTGCTAGAGGGTGGGGACAGCCCCAGCATTTT | CSARGWGQPQHF
TRBJ2-7 | TRBV9 | 14 | many | TRBD2 | TGTGCCAGCAGCCCCGGGACTAGCTCCTACGAGCAGTACTTC | CASSPGTSSYEQYF
TRBJ1-6 | TRBV9 | 15 | many | NA | TGTGCCAGCAGCGCCCACCAGGGGACTAATTCACCCCTCCACTTT | CASSAHQGTNSPLHF
TRBJ1-1 | TRBV7-9 | 15 | many | TRBD1 | TGTGCCAGCAGCTCAGGGGGGCTAATGAACACTGAAGCTTTCTTT | CASSSGGLMNTEAFF
TRBJ2-7 | TRBV12-3/TRBV12-4 | 14 | many | NA | TGTGCCAGCAGTTTAGCGGGAGATTCCCACGAGCAGTACTTC | CASSLAGDSHEQYF
TRBJ1-1 | TRBV3-1 | 14 | many | TRBD1 | TGTGCCAGCAGCCGGACAGGGGTGTGGGGTGAAGCTTTCTTT | CASSRTGVWGEAFF
TRBJ2-4 | TRBV18 | 14 | NA | TRBD1 | TGTGCCAGCTCACGGGACAGGGGAGTTGACATTCAGTACTTC | CASSRDRGVDIQYF
TRBJ2-3 | TRBV27 | 16 | few | TRBD2 | TGTGCCAGCAGTGCTATAGCGGGGGGCGTCACAGATACGCAGTATTTT | CASSAIAGGVTDTQYF
TRBJ2-1 | TRBV12-3/TRBV12-4 | 13 | many | TRBD2 | TGTGCCAGCAGTTTCGGGGGGGCGAATGAGCAGTTCTTC | CASSFGGANEQFF
TRBJ2-7 | TRBV7-2 | 15 | many | NA | TGTGCCAGCAGCTTAGGGGCAGCTTTCACCTACGAGCAGTACTTC | CASSLGAAFTYEQYF
TRBJ2-5 | TRBV7-2 | 17 | many | TRBD2 | TGTGCCAGCAGCCTCGGACTAGCGGGGGGGCCGGGAGAGACCCAGTACTTC | CASSLGLAGGPGETQYF
TRBJ2-1 | TRBV7-9 | 16 | many | TRBD2 | TGTGCCAGCAGCTACCCCCGGGCGGGAGCTCTAAATGAGCAGTTCTTC | CASSYPRAGALNEQFF
TRBJ2-1 | TRBV11-1 | 15 | many | NA | TGTGCCAGCAGCCAGGGTCAGACTCCTTACAATGAGCAGTTCTTC | CASSQGQTPYNEQFF
TRBJ2-3 | TRBV7-9 | 17 | many | TRBD2 | TGTGCCAGCAGCCATCGGAGCGGGACTAGTACGGCAGATACGCAGTATTTT | CASSHRSGTSTADTQYF
TRBJ2-7 | TRBV4-2 | 16 | many | NA | TGTGCCAGCAGCCTAGGGTGGAGGGACCGCTCCTACGAGCAGTACTTC | CASSLGWRDRSYEQYF
TRBJ2-1 | TRBV5-1 | 15 | many | TRBD1 | TGCGCCAGCCGGGCAGGGGCAGGGGGCAGGAATGAGCAGTTCTTC | CASRAGAGGRNEQFF
TRBJ1-5 | TRBV7-2 | 15 | many | NA | TGTGCCAGCAGCTTATGGGGAGGGGGAGGGCAGCCCCAGCATTTT | CASSLWGGGGQPQHF
TRBJ2-7 | TRBV6-6 | 13 | many | NA | TGTGCCAGCAGTTCTGTGGACGACTACGAGCAGTACTTC | CASSSVDDYEQYF
TRBJ2-5 | TRBV12-3/TRBV12-4 | 13 | many | NA | TGTGCCAGCAGTTTAAGGGGAGCGGAGACCCAGTACTTC | CASSLRGAETQYF
TRBJ2-5 | TRBV7-9 | 14 | many | NA | TGTGCCAGCAGCTTTTTCGGGAACCAAGAGACCCAGTACTTC | CASSFFGNQETQYF
TRBJ1-5 | TRBV12-3/TRBV12-4 | 15 | many | TRBD1 | TGTGCCAGCAGTTTCGACAGGGCACGAAATCAGCCCCAGCATTTT | CASSFDRARNQPQHF
TRBJ2-3 | TRBV5-1 | 17 | many | TRBD2 | TGCGCCAGCAGTACTAGCGGGGGGAGCCCTAGCACAGATACGCAGTATTTT | CASSTSGGSPSTDTQYF
TRBJ1-5 | TRBV20-1 | 15 | many | NA | TGCAGTGCTCCCGTTCGGGGCAGTAGCAATCAGCCCCAGCATTTT | CSAPVRGSSNQPQHF
TRBJ2-7 | TRBV5-1 | 16 | many | TRBD1 | TGCGCCAGCAGCCTTGGTATGGGACAGGCCTCCTACGAGCAGTACTTC | CASSLGMGQASYEQYF
TRBJ2-1 | TRBV5-6 | 14 | many | NA | TGTGCCAGCAGCTTGTTGTACGGCCTCAATGAGCAGTTCTTC | CASSLLYGLNEQFF
TRBJ2-5 | TRBV5-5 | 15 | many | TRBD1 | TGTGCCAGCAGCTTGGAGGGGACAGTGGAAGAGACCCAGTACTTC | CASSLEGTVEETQYF
TRBJ2-7 | TRBV5-1 | 15 | many | NA | TGCGCCAGCTGCGGTGGAGGGGAGTTGAGCGGCGAGCAGTACTTC | CASCGGGELSGEQYF
TRBJ1-5 | TRBV20-1 | 16 | many | NA | TGCAGTGCTAGACAGGAATGGGCTATGGGAAATCAGCCCCAGCATTTT | CSARQEWAMGNQPQHF
TRBJ1-5 | TRBV12-3/TRBV12-4 | 15 | many | NA | TGTGCCAGCAGTTTATCGGCCGCTAGGTCTCAGCCCCAGCATTTT | CASSLSAARSQPQHF
TRBJ2-7 | TRBV7-6 | 15 | many | TRBD1 | TGTGCCAGCAGCTTAGGGGACAGGGACGTTGACGAGCAGTACTTC | CASSLGDRDVDEQYF
TRBJ1-2 | TRBV3-1 | 14 | many | NA | TGTGCCAGCAGCCAAGAATCCAGACCAAATGGCTACACCTTC | CASSQESRPNGYTF
TRBJ2-1 | TRBV11-2 | 13 | NA | TRBD2 | TGTGCCAGCAGCTTAGATCTGGGGGGGGAGCAGTTCTTC | CASSLDLGGEQFF
TRBJ2-1 | TRBV5-1 | 15 | many | TRBD2 | TGCGCCAGCAGCTTGCGTGCTAGCGGGGGTAATGAGCAGTTCTTC | CASSLRASGGNEQFF
TRBJ2-7 | TRBV7-9 | 13 | few | NA | TGTGCCAGCAGCCTTACACTGACCTACGAGCAGTACTTC | CASSLTLTYEQYF
TRBJ1-2 | TRBV7-9 | 15 | many | NA | TGTGCCAGCAGCCAGGGACACCAAGCTAACTATGGCTACACCTTC | CASSQGHQANYGYTF
TRBJ2-3 | TRBV6-5 | 13 | many | NA | TGTGCCAGCAGTGGGCTAGCGACAGATACGCAGTATTTT | CASSGLATDTQYF
TRBJ2-5 | TRBV20-1 | 15 | few | TRBD2 | TGCAGTGCTAGAGATGCAGGGAGGGGAGAAGAGACCCAGTACTTC | CSARDAGRGEETQYF
TRBJ2-3 | TRBV5-1 | 15 | many | NA | TGCGCCAGCAGCTTGGATCCGACGAGGACAGATACGCAGTATTTT | CASSLDPTRTDTQYF
TRBJ2-7 | TRBV20-1 | 14 | NA | NA | TGCAGTGCTAGACTATCGGGTCGCGCGATGGGGCAGTACTTC | CSARLSGRAMGQYF
TRBJ2-1 | TRBV25-1 | 16 | many | TRBD2 | TGTGCCAGCAGTGGTACTAGCGGGAGCAGCTACAATGAGCAGTTCTTC | CASSGTSGSSYNEQFF
TRBJ2-6 | TRBV18 | 17 | many | TRBD2 | TGTGCCAGCTCCCCTAGCGGAGCAATCTCTGGGGCCAACGTCCTGACTTTC | CASSPSGAISGANVLTF
TRBJ2-5 | TRBV7-6 | 15 | many | NA | TGTGCCAGCACCACTGGAGGGACCTTCCAAGAGACCCAGTACTTC | CASTTGGTFQETQYF
TRBJ1-1 | TRBV5-1 | 14 | many | NA | TGCGCCAGCAGCTTCCAGGGGCTCGGCACTGAAGCTTTCTTT | CASSFQGLGTEAFF
TRBJ2-7 | TRBV7-9 | 15 | many | TRBD1 | TGTGCCAGCAGCTTACCCGGGACAGGGGGTTACGAGCAGTACTTC | CASSLPGTGGYEQYF
TRBJ1-1 | TRBV29-1 | 13 | many | TRBD1 | TGCAGCGCCGGGACAGGGGCCGGCACTGAAGCTTTCTTT | CSAGTGAGTEAFF
TRBJ2-1 | TRBV5-1 | 15 | many | NA | TGCGCCAGCAGAGTTCGGACAGACTCCTACAATGAGCAGTTCTTC | CASRVRTDSYNEQFF
TRBJ1-1 | TRBV27 | 13 | many | TRBD1 | TGTGCCAGCTCGACAGGGGGTGGGTCTGAAGCTTTCTTT | CASSTGGGSEAFF
TRBJ2-3 | TRBV20-1 | 14 | many | TRBD2 | TGCAGTGCTAGAGACTTACTAGCGGGAGATACGCAGTATTTT | CSARDLLAGDTQYF
TRBJ2-1 | TRBV7-9 | 16 | many | TRBD2 | TGTGCCAGCAGCTTACCGACTAGCGGGGGGGCTAGGGAGCAGTTCTTC | CASSLPTSGGAREQFF
TRBJ2-7 | TRBV12-3/TRBV12-4 | 14 | many | TRBD1 | TGTGCCAGCAGATCCGGGACAGGTGCCTACGAGCAGTACTTC | CASRSGTGAYEQYF
TRBJ2-2 | TRBV7-6 | 17 | many | TRBD2 | TGTGCCAGCAGCTTAGCGGCTAGCGGGAGGCGGGCCGGGGAGCTGTTTTTT | CASSLAASGRRAGELFF
TRBJ2-1 | TRBV20-1 | 14 | many | TRBD2 | TGCAGTGGGTTTGCTAGCGGGATTGGCAATGAGCAGTTCTTC | CSGFASGIGNEQFF
TRBJ1-2 | TRBV5-1 | 13 | many | NA | TGCGCCAGCAGCTTGGGACAGGAGGATGGCTACACCTTC | CASSLGQEDGYTF
TRBJ2-7 | TRBV29-1 | 16 | many | NA | TGCAGCGTTGAATCCCGGGTGGGGGGCGCAGACTACGAGCAGTACTTC | CSVESRVGGADYEQYF
TRBJ1-5 | TRBV20-1 | 13 | many | TRBD1 | TGCAGTGCCTCAGGGGGAGGCAATCAGCCCCAGCATTTT | CSASGGGNQPQHF
TRBJ1-4 | TRBV12-3/TRBV12-4 | 14 | many | NA | TGTGCCAGCGCCTGGGGGGGGACTAATGAAAAACTGTTTTTT | CASAWGGTNEKLFF
TRBJ2-7 | TRBV10-3 | 13 | many | NA | TGTGCCATCAGTGGCATACTGAAGTACGAGCAGTACTTC | CAISGILKYEQYF